What follows are 6 T cell receptor beta chains derived from one specimen sequenced in a study of blood T cell repertoires in COVID-19. Assay used: immunoSEQ multiplex PCR; TCRdb lists only in-frame clones, some missing. Here the sample spans approximately 100,000 clones, about 86% being singletons. The material sequenced was peripheral blood. These receptors were collected from a man aged 55 to 70 with acute or convalescent COVID-19.

This clone was recorded only once. The chain employs TRBV9 and TRBJ2-7; D unresolved. The CDR3 length is 16 residues. Germline V gene lookup returns CDR1 SGDLS and CDR2 YYNGEE. V lost 4 bases to trimming and J lost 0 bases, with 17 bases between them. CDR3 sequence (DNA): TGTGCCAGCAGCCCATTACAGAGTGACAACTCCTACGAGCAGTACTTC. Translated: CASSPLQSDNSYEQYF.

In this sample, this clone turned up a few times. This sequence joins TRBV19 and TRBJ1-1, with 8 nucleotides matching TRBD1. The CDR3 length is 17 residues. With 7 bases clipped from V and 0 bases from J, the junction kept 13 bases outside the gene matches. Germline assignment: CDR1 LNHDA and CDR2 SQIVND (reference sequence). CDR3 residues: CASTILRDRGLNTEAFF. The DNA of the CDR3 is TGTGCCAGTACCATCCTGAGAGACAGGGGTTTGAACACTGAAGCTTTCTTT.

This chain links TRBV30 with TRBJ1-6; D gene ambiguous. The CDR3 is made up of 15 amino acids. Germline values: CDR1 GTSNPN, CDR2 SVGIG (reference sequence). V was pared by 0 bases and J by 7 bases, with 13 bases between. CDR3: CAWSVQAGLNSPLHF. CDR3 nucleotides: TGTGCCTGGAGTGTCCAGGCAGGTCTGAATTCACCCCTCCACTTT.

The chain's CDR3 is CASSQDFYGYTF. CDR3 nucleotides: TGTGCCAGCAGCCAGGATTTCTATGGCTACACCTTC. The rearrangement links TRBV12-3 or TRBV12-4 to TRBJ1-2; D not certain. V lost 6 bases, J lost 4 bases, and 9 bases lay in between. There are 12 residues in the CDR3.

The chain joins TRBV6-5 to TRBJ1-5; no clear D. The length of the CDR3 is 15 residues. Germline V gene data show CDR1 as MNHEY and CDR2 as SVGAGI. The ends were cut back, 5 bases at V and 0 bases at J, with 11 bases in the middle. The CDR3 DNA reads TGTGCCAGCAGTCTAGATTTTTATAGCAATCAGCCCCAGCATTTT. Translated: CASSLDFYSNQPQHF.

The CDR3 nucleotides are TGTGCCAGCAGCTTGGTGTCTAGCGGGACTGAAGCTTTCTTT. Its protein product is CASSLVSSGTEAFF. The chain uses TRBV5-4 and TRBJ1-1; D unresolved. This CDR3 region has 14 residues. The germline V gene has CDR1 SGHNT and CDR2 YYREEE (reference sequence). V lost 0 bases and J lost 5, with 11 bases in between.